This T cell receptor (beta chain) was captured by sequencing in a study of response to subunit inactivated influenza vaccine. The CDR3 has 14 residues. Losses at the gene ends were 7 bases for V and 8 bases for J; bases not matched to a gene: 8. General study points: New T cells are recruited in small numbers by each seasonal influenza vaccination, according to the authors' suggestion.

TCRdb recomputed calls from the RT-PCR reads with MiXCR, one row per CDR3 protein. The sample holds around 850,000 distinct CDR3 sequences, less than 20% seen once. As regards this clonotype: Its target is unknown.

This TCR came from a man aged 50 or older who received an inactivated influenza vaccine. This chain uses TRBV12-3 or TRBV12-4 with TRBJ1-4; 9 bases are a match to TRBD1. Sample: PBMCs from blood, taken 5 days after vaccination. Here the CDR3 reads CASNYHGQGEKLFF. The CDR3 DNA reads TGTGCCAGCAATTACCATGGACAGGGGGAAAAACTGTTTTTT.